This TCR beta chain was captured by sequencing in a study of identical twins. Trimming pared 6 bases from V and 1 base from J, leaving 17 bases between. This CDR3 is 15 amino acids long. The germline V gene has CDR1 DFQATT and CDR2 SNEGSKA (reference sequence). TCRdb recomputed calls from the 5' RACE reads with MiXCR, one row per CDR3 protein. The sample lists 650,000 to 750,000 distinct CDR3 sequences; around 20% were seen once. These data were also filed under a second study, of T cells expressing NK-cell markers.

This sequence originates from a woman between 18 and 29 years old in good health. This chain links TRBV20-1 with TRBJ2-3; D is ambiguous. The sequenced sample consisted of PBMCs. The CDR3 coding sequence is TGCAGTGCCCGCCGACCCAGATCTGGCACAGATACGCAGTATTTT. It encodes CSARRPRSGTDTQYF.